This T cell receptor beta chain was retrieved from a study of OX40 agonist ivuxolimab in advanced cancers. In the study overall: Administration of intravenous ivuxolimab to patients occurred every 2 weeks at 0.01 to 10 mg/kg. Participants could have had prior anti-PD-1, anti-PD-L1 or anti-CTLA-4 therapy, and about 40% had some.

The trim removed 10 bases at V and 4 bases at J, leaving 15 bases unmatched. CDR1 ENHRY and CDR2 SYGVKD come from the germline V gene. The CDR3 covers 16 residues. Using immunoSEQ multiplex PCR, the repertoire was profiled, and TCRdb retains in-frame clones only, with some absent. The sample contains about 32,000 clones, approximately 90% of which appear only once. The sample was CD4+ or CD8+ T cells sorted from blood, taken in a trial of the OX40 agonist ivuxolimab. The chain couples TRBV10-3 to TRBJ2-2, with 7 bases fitting TRBD2. The TCR was taken from an adult with an advanced solid tumor such as melanoma, head and neck, liver or kidney cancer. The chain's CDR3 is CASAGRLAGLTGELFF. The CDR3, as DNA: TGTGCCAGTGCCGGGAGATTAGCGGGCCTCACCGGGGAGCTGTTTTTT.